The 14 T cell receptor beta chains below come from one sample, sequenced in a study of T cell responses to AZD1222 COVID-19 vaccine. Some clones are missing from TCRdb's copy, which holds only in-frame ones; the method was immunoSEQ multiplex PCR. The sample has some 71,000 clones, about four fifths seen once; the top ten hold 9.8%. Source: peripheral blood, taken on day 0 of AZD1222 vaccination. Every receptor here comes from an adult in good health.

The chain links TRBV19 to TRBJ1-4, with D maybe TRBD1 (6 bases). The V end lost 6 bases, the J end lost 3 bases, and 20 bases lay between the germline ends. The length of the CDR3 is 17 residues. Germline CDR1 is LNHDA and CDR2 is SQIVND (reference sequence). The DNA for the CDR3 is TGTGCCAGTAGCCTCCTCCCGGGACACGGGGCTAATGAAAAACTGTTTTTT. Encoded protein: CASSLLPGHGANEKLFF.

The V call is TRBV4-1, the J call TRBJ1-6; unclear D gene. Germline CDR1 is MGHRA and CDR2 is YSYEKL. The CDR3 sequence is 14 residues long. The V gene lost 3 bases and the J gene lost 7 bases, with 10 bases spanning the gap. CDR3 nucleotides: TGCGCCAGCAGCCAGGACGGCCCCAATTCACCCCTCCACTTT. Translated, it gives CASSQDGPNSPLHF.

The chain joins TRBV11-2 to TRBJ1-6; tentatively, D is TRBD1 (5 bases). CDR1 and CDR2 from the germline V gene are SGHAT and FQNNGV. Deletions cut 3 bases from V and 6 bases from J, with 12 bases between. The CDR3 length is 15 residues. CDR3 sequence: CASSLRGPVNSPLHF. CDR3 DNA sequence: TGTGCCAGCAGCTTGCGGGGACCGGTTAATTCACCCCTCCACTTT.

The V gene is TRBV28, the J gene TRBJ1-1; perhaps TRBD1 as D (5 bases). The V gene's germline CDR1 is MDHEN and CDR2 SYDVKM. The V end lost 4 bases, the J end lost 1 base, and 10 bases lay between the germline ends. CDR3 length: 14 residues. The CDR3 loop reads CASSSMGENTEAFF. CDR3 bases: TGTGCCAGCAGTTCTATGGGGGAGAACACTGAAGCTTTCTTT.

In this sample, this clone turned up a few times. This rearrangement joins TRBV30 to TRBJ1-2; 7 positions match TRBD1. V gave up 5 bases and J gave up 10 bases; unmatched junction bases: 13. CDR1 and CDR2 from the germline V gene are GTSNPN and SVGIG (reference sequence). The CDR3 has 13 amino acids. The CDR3 spells CAWSRGTASVYTF. The DNA for the CDR3 is TGTGCCTGGTCCAGAGGGACAGCCAGTGTCTACACCTTC.

The chain has TRBV28 and TRBJ1-2, with 7 bases that match TRBD1. Looked up from germline, CDR1 is MDHEN and CDR2 is SYDVKM. This CDR3 has 14 residues. Germline trimming cut 5 bases from V and 0 bases from J; bases unmatched to any gene: 3. The CDR3 is CASSLGQTNYGYTF. Here the CDR3 DNA reads TGTGCCAGCAGTCTGGGACAGACTAACTATGGCTACACCTTC.

The chain carries TRBV10-1 and TRBJ2-2; 9 nucleotides align to TRBD2. Germline trimming cut 3 bases from V and 5 bases from J; bases unmatched to any gene: 13. Per germline, CDR1 WNHNN and CDR2 SYGVQD (reference sequence). The CDR3 is 18 amino acids. The CDR3 DNA is TGCGCCAGCAGTGAACTAGCGGGTGACAACGACCCTACCGGGGAGCTGTTTTTT. It translates to CASSELAGDNDPTGELFF.

This clone came up once. The rearrangement links TRBV13 to TRBJ2-3; D is ambiguous. V was cut by 5 bases and J by 2 bases, with 11 bases left in between. In germline, CDR1 is PRHDT, CDR2 FYEKMQ (reference sequence). The CDR3 is made up of 14 amino acids. For the CDR3, the DNA is TGTGCCAGCAGCAAGATACTAACCACAGATACGCAGTATTTT. Translating it yields CASSKILTTDTQYF.

V usage is TRBV6-5 and J usage is TRBJ1-1; 8 bases fit TRBD1. The CDR3 is 14 amino acids. V lost 4 bases and J lost 5; bases outside the gene matches: 6. Germline lookup yields CDR1 MNHEY and CDR2 SVGAGI. The CDR3 region has the DNA TGTGCCAGCAGTTCCTGGACAGGGCAAACTGAAGCTTTCTTT. Its translation is CASSSWTGQTEAFF.

The chain links TRBV2 to TRBJ1-2; 8 nucleotides agree with TRBD1. The length of the CDR3 is 14 residues. J lost 4 bases, V lost 6 bases, and 7 bases had no gene match. Germline CDR1 SNHLY, CDR2 FYNNEI. The CDR3 sequence: CASRDGQGTYGYTF. As DNA, the CDR3 is TGTGCCAGCAGAGACGGACAGGGTACCTATGGCTACACCTTC. The entire variable domain, with the rest obtained from reference TRBV2 and TRBJ1-2, is as follows: EPEVTQTPSHQVTQMGQEVILRCVPISNHLYFYWYRQILGQKVEFLVSFYNNEISEKSEIFDDQFSVERPDGSNFTLKIRSTKLEDSAMYFCASRDGQGTYGYTFGSGTRLTVV.

This clone was seen more than once but under ten times. The CDR3 region is CASSMGQGGEQFF. CDR3 coding DNA: TGTGCCAGCAGCATGGGACAGGGGGGTGAGCAGTTCTTC. The J gene is TRBJ2-1, the V gene TRBV9, with 11 nucleotides matching TRBD1. CDR1 and CDR2 from the germline V gene are SGDLS and YYNGEE. The trim removed 4 bases at V and 9 bases at J, leaving 3 bases unmatched. The CDR3 is 13 amino acids.

There are a few counts of this clone. The chain employs TRBV11-2 and TRBJ1-1; a possible D gene is TRBD1 (5 bases). The CDR3 sequence is 16 residues long. The germline CDR1 and CDR2 sequences are SGHAT and FQNNGV. Trimming left V 5 bases short and J 1 base short, with 17 bases between. The chain's CDR3 is CASSLTMGVRNTEAFF. The CDR3 region has the DNA TGTGCCAGCAGCCTCACTATGGGGGTTAGGAACACTGAAGCTTTCTTT.

This rearrangement joins TRBV6-5 to TRBJ2-7; D is unclear. Trimming took 0 bases from V and 3 from J, leaving 12 bases between them. Germline V gives CDR1 MNHEY, CDR2 SVGAGI. This CDR3 comprises 15 residues. The CDR3 loop is CASSYSKQFNYEQYF. Written as DNA, the CDR3 is TGTGCCAGCAGTTACTCGAAACAGTTCAACTACGAGCAGTACTTC.

The chain has TRBV7-8 and TRBJ2-1; D gene ambiguous. This CDR3 is built from 16 residues. V lost 6 bases, J lost 4 bases, and 19 bases lay in between. From germline, CDR1 is SGHVS and CDR2 FQNEAQ. This chain's CDR3 is CASSNFGPTIYNEQFF. For the CDR3, the DNA is TGTGCCAGCAGTAACTTTGGGCCTACTATTTACAATGAGCAGTTCTTC.